This section outlines one T cell receptor beta chain sequence together with its context. This clone was recorded once. The specificity of this receptor is unknown. The record has no base qualities; no much larger clone is one base away. Per the germline V gene (reference sequence), SEHNR is the CDR1 and FQNEAQ is the CDR2. The CDR3, from cysteine to phenylalanine, totals 16 residues. Just CDR3 DNA is preserved here, 48 bases in frame from base 1. Trimming at the junction amounts to 4 bases on V and 4 bases on J, and the germline ends lie 19 bases apart. This entry belongs to a study of blood T cell repertoires in COVID-19 (dated by TCRdb to the early 2020s). About the study as a whole: The collaborator samples originated in the United States, Italy and Spain and spanned the acute and convalescent phases of COVID-19. The material from the prospective study consisted of cDNA or gDNA derived from T cells, B-cell-depleted T cells, or PBMCs. Subjects who had been exposed to COVID-19, were actively infected with it, or had recovered from it provided the deeply sampled blood TCRbeta repertoires that made up the dataset. The repertoires were released in a freely available public database meant as a resource for research on the immune response to SARS-CoV-2. Samples were obtained from the ongoing ImmuneRACE study (first 160 participants) and from some 1,300 subjects provided by 6 global collaborators. Nearly every sample came with metadata listing a de-identified subject ID, COVID-19 status, age in years and sex. Where available, HLA class I and class II types were taken from metadata supplied by the sample provider and were not determined by assay-based typing. What the work shows at the level of the full study, not this receptor alone: Clinical and demographic metadata were provided uncurated, with the amount varying by source and participant.

The immunoSEQ Assay, a bias-controlled multiplex PCR, was used to amplify TCRbeta CDR3 regions from genomic DNA. The authors' analysis ran thus. Within the assay, amplification of reference gene primers was used to estimate how many nucleated cells each sample contained. Sequence reads were collapsed and filtered to measure the absolute abundance of every unique TCRbeta CDR3 rearrangement. For each sample, productive Simpson clonality was calculated as the square root of Simpson's diversity index across productive rearrangements. The table was pulled from immuneACCESS by TCRdb, which kept in-frame rearrangements only. Such tables lose some clones; where checked, under half of the loss comes from unresolved V genes, and the rest has no known cause. V and J calls and clone size follow that table, whereas D and trimming were derived from the DNA. The sample has 300,000 to 400,000 clones on record, 80% to 90% of them singletons. The leading ten clones occupy approximately 9.9% of the sample.

In Seattle, one collaborating source enrolled patients while the infection was active and tracked those patients longitudinally over the course of disease. The collaborating institutions used their own protocols to collect whole blood in K2EDTA tubes. For TCRbeta analysis, collaborator samples were shipped as frozen whole blood, as isolated PBMCs, or as DNA extracted from either sample type. Sequenced material: peripheral blood. The origin of this receptor is a man aged 25-45 years with COVID-19, enrolled during active disease. The chain links TRBV7-9 with TRBJ1-2, with a weak D call of TRBD1 (6 bases match). The CDR3 loop reads CASSSVDPRGTYGYTF. Read as DNA, the sequence is TGTGCCAGCAGCTCAGTAGATCCCAGGGGTACCTATGGCTACACCTTC.